One sample yielded the 12 T cell receptor beta chains listed below, sequenced in a study of cytomegalovirus exposure and HLA in healthy donors (dated by TCRdb to 2016 to 2017). The method was the immunoSEQ multiplex PCR assay. For the multiplex PCR, a mixture combining 60 forward primers for TCR Vbeta segments and 13 reverse primers for TCR Jbeta segments was used. TCRdb re-hosts the immuneACCESS table, in-frame sequences only. Its copies lack some clones; in the studies checked, an unresolved V gene accounts for under half of them, and the cause for the rest is not known. For this sample there are 100,000 to 150,000 clones; approximately 85% appear just once. Over 1.5% of the sample lies in the top ten. The specimen sequenced was PBMCs. The receptors shown here come from a boy aged 5-17 years in good health and CMV-seronegative.

The genes are TRBV10-3 and TRBJ1-1, with TRBD1 matching 7 bases. CDR3 size: 13 residues. Germline trimming cut 6 bases from V and 6 bases from J; bases unmatched to any gene: 7. Looked up from germline, CDR1 is ENHRY and CDR2 is SYGVKD. DNA for the CDR3: TGTGCCATCAGGGATACAGGGGCTCCTGAAGCTTTCTTT. This translates into CAIRDTGAPEAFF.

This clone was seen once. The rearrangement joins TRBV27 to TRBJ2-3, with D unresolved. V was trimmed by 4 bases and J by 1 base, leaving 12 bases between them. The CDR3 is 15 residues long. CDR1 and CDR2 (germline): MNHEY, SMNVEV (reference sequence). This CDR3 is CASSYNGYRTDTQYF. Written as DNA, the CDR3 is TGTGCCAGCAGTTATAACGGTTACCGCACAGATACGCAGTATTTT.

This chain joins TRBV7-9 and TRBJ2-7, with TRBD1 matching over 8 bases. Looked up from germline, CDR1 is SEHNR and CDR2 is FQNEAQ (reference sequence). This CDR3 contains 14 residues. Trimming cost V 5 bases and J 3 bases; bases outside gene matches: 6. The CDR3 sequence is CASSPRTGFYEQYF. CDR3 DNA sequence: TGTGCCAGCAGCCCTCGGACAGGGTTCTACGAGCAGTACTTC.

The chain is built from TRBV19 and TRBJ1-1; D possibly corresponds to TRBD1 (6 bases). Germline CDR1 reads LNHDA; CDR2 reads SQIVND (reference sequence). The V gene lost 3 bases and the J gene lost 5 bases, with 19 bases spanning the gap. The CDR3 totals 16 residues. CDR3 nucleotide sequence: TGTGCCAGTAGTATCGCTGGACAGCCTAGGCGGACTGAAGCTTTCTTT. Translated: CASSIAGQPRRTEAFF.

There are a few counts of this clone. The chain employs TRBV30 and TRBJ1-1, with D unresolved. V was cut by 4 bases and J by 1 base, with 4 bases left in between. The CDR3 is 11 amino acids. From germline, CDR1 is GTSNPN and CDR2 SVGIG (reference sequence). CDR3 sequence: CAWKRNTEAFF. DNA for the CDR3: TGTGCCTGGAAGAGGAACACTGAAGCTTTCTTT.

This clone was seen only once. The J gene is TRBJ1-2, the V gene TRBV9; possibly TRBD1 for D (6 bases). Trimming pared 4 bases from V and 3 bases from J, leaving 16 bases between. Germline V lookup: CDR1 SGDLS, CDR2 YYNGEE. The CDR3 length is 15 residues. CDR3 bases: TGTGCCAGCAGCTCAACAGGGCAGGGTTACTATGGCTACACCTTC. This encodes CASSSTGQGYYGYTF.

The chain combines TRBV4-1 with TRBJ2-5; 11 bases line up with TRBD1. The trim removed 5 bases at V and 4 bases at J, leaving 9 bases unmatched. This CDR3 spans 16 amino acids. Germline loops: CDR1 MGHRA, CDR2 YSYEKL. Here the CDR3 reads CASSLGQGVSIETQYF. The CDR3 DNA sequence: TGCGCCAGCAGCTTGGGACAGGGGGTTTCGATAGAGACCCAGTACTTC.

The rearrangement joins TRBV13 to TRBJ2-7; TRBD2 matches at 7 bases. Trimming removed 5 bases from V and 4 bases from J; junction bases left unmatched: 8. Per germline, CDR1 PRHDT and CDR2 FYEKMQ (reference sequence). The CDR3 loop spans 14 amino acids. CDR3 sequence: CASSVRGEPYEQYF. The CDR3 nucleotides read TGTGCCAGCAGCGTTCGGGGGGAACCTTACGAGCAGTACTTC. Combining the CDR3 with reference TRBV13 and TRBJ2-7 gives the whole variable domain AAGVIQSPRHLIKEKRETATLKCYPIPRHDTVYWYQQGPGQDPQFLISFYEKMQSDKGSIPDRFSAQQFSDYHSELNMSSLELGDSALYFCASSVRGEPYEQYFGPGTRLTVT.

The CDR3 DNA reads as TGTGCCAGCAGCTTGCGGCTAGCGGGTTCGACCTACGAGCAGTACTTC. Amino acid sequence: CASSLRLAGSTYEQYF. The J gene is TRBJ2-7, the V gene TRBV5-5; 8 bases are a match to TRBD2. The germline CDR1 and CDR2 sequences are SGHKS and YYEKEE (reference sequence). V shed 1 base and J 2 bases; nucleotides not matched to a gene: 8. The CDR3 contains 16 residues.

This chain joins TRBV7-8 and TRBJ2-1; D remains unclear. Per the germline V gene, CDR1 is SGHVS and CDR2 is FQNEAQ. The CDR3 runs to 14 residues. V was clipped by 1 base and J by 2 bases, with 6 bases between them. The CDR3 DNA reads as TGTGCCAGCAGCTTAGTCAGGACCTACAATGAGCAGTTCTTC. Protein sequence: CASSLVRTYNEQFF. The complete variable domain, with remaining parts taken from reference TRBV7-8 and TRBJ2-1, reads GAGVSQSPRYKVAKRGQDVALRCDPISGHVSLFWYQQALGQGPEFLTYFQNEAQLDKSGLPSDRFFAERPEGSVSTLKIQRTQQEDSAVYLCASSLVRTYNEQFFGPGTRLTVL.

This clone is a singleton in its sample. The chain is built from TRBV19 and TRBJ1-3; no reliable D call. The V end was cut by 3 bases, the J end by 0 bases, with 12 bases between. Germline CDR1 is LNHDA and CDR2 is SQIVND (reference sequence). The CDR3 consists of 16 residues. The CDR3 is CASSMVVRDSGNTIYF. DNA of the CDR3: TGTGCCAGTAGTATGGTTGTACGGGACTCTGGAAACACCATATATTTT.

This chain links TRBV7-8 with TRBJ1-5; no reliable D call. V was shortened by 5 bases and J by 4 bases, with 9 bases between the two germline ends. The germline V gene has CDR1 SGHVS and CDR2 FQNEAQ. CDR3 size: 13 residues. The CDR3, as DNA: TGTGCCAGCAGCCCTACAGAGAATCAGCCCCAGCATTTT. Its protein is CASSPTENQPQHF.